This record covers a single TCR beta chain. What it binds is not known. The CDR3 extends over 18 amino acids. Trimming removed 2 bases from V and 3 bases from J; junction bases left unmatched: 12. CDR1 is SGHRS and CDR2 is YFSETQ in the germline V gene. TCRdb's table, derived via immunoSEQ multiplex PCR, lists solely in-frame clones and lacks some. The table records around 1.6 million clones, 95% to 99% of them present only once. This specimen comes from a study of shared clonotypes between healthy human individuals. Study overall: Each donor's CD4 naive and CD4 memory cells filled three plates apiece, CD8 naive two, and CD8 memory one.

Study conclusions and caveats: Clonotypes shared by all four sorted-subset donors had higher generation probabilities than non-shared clonotypes.

V and J are TRBV5-1 and TRBJ2-2; 8 positions match TRBD2. Material for sequencing was naive CD4+ T cells sorted from blood. Stated subset: CD45RA+ positively selected. The receptor comes from a man aged 25 to 40 in good health. CDR3 amino acids: CASSLQTSASRYTGELFF. CDR3 nucleotides: TGCGCCAGCAGCTTACAGACTAGCGCCTCTCGTTACACCGGGGAGCTGTTTTTT.